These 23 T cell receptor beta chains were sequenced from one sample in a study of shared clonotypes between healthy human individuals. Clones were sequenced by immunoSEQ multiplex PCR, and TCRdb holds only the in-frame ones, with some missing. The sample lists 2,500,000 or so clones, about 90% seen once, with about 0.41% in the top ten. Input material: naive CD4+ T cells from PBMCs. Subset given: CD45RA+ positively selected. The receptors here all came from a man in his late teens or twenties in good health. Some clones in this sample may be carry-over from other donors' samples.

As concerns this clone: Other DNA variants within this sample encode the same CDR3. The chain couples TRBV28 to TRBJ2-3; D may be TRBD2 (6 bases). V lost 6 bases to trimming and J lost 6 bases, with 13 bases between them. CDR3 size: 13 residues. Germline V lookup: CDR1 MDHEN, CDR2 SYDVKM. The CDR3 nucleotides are TGTGCCAGCAGCCTGCGGGGAACGGATACGCAGTATTTT. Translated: CASSLRGTDTQYF.

CDR3 in DNA: TGTGCCAGTAGTGTATCCGGTCGAGCGGGAGGGCCATTTTTCGGCGAGCAGTACTTC. Its translation: CASSVSGRAGGPFFGEQYF. This chain joins TRBV19 and TRBJ2-7, with TRBD2 matching 10 bases. J lost 6 bases, V lost 5 bases, and 22 bases had no gene match. Germline CDR1 reads LNHDA; CDR2 reads SQIVND (reference sequence). This CDR3 comprises 19 residues.

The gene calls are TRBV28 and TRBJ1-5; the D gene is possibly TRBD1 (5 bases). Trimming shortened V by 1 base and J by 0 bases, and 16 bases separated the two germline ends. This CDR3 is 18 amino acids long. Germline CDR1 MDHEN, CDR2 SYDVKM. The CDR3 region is CASSLSRGTVGSNQPQHF. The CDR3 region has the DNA TGTGCCAGCAGTTTATCGAGGGGAACGGTTGGTAGCAATCAGCCCCAGCATTTT.

CDR3 bases: TGTGCCAGCAGTCGGGACAGCCAGAGGGACATTCAGTACTTC. Translating it yields CASSRDSQRDIQYF. This chain connects TRBV9 to TRBJ2-4; 7 bases line up with TRBD1. CDR3 size: 14 residues. Germline V gene sequence: CDR1 SGDLS, CDR2 YYNGEE. V gave up 5 bases and J gave up 8 bases; unmatched junction bases: 10.

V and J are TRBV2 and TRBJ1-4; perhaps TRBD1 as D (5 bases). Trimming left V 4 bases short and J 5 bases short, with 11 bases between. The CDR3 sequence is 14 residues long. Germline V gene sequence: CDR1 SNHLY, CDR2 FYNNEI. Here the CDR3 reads CASSVAGLNEKLFF. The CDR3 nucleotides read TGTGCCAGCAGTGTGGCAGGGCTGAATGAAAAACTGTTTTTT.

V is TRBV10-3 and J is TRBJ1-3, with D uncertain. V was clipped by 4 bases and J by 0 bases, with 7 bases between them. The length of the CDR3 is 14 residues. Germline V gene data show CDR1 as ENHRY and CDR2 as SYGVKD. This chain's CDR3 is CAISGDNSGNTIYF. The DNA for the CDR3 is TGTGCCATCAGTGGTGATAACTCTGGAAACACCATATATTTT.

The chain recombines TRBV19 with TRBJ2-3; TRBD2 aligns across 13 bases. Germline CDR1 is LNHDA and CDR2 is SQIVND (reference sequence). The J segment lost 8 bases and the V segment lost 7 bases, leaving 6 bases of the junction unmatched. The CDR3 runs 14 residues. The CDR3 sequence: CASTGLAGAGTQYF. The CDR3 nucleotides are TGTGCCAGTACCGGACTAGCGGGGGCGGGTACGCAGTATTTT.

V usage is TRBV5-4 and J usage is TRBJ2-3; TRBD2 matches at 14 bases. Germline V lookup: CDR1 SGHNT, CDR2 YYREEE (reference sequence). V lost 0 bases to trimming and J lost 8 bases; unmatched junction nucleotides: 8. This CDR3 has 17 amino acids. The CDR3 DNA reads TGTGCCAGCAGCTTGGCGACTAGCGGGAGGGCCAGTCCTACGCAGTATTTT. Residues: CASSLATSGRASPTQYF.

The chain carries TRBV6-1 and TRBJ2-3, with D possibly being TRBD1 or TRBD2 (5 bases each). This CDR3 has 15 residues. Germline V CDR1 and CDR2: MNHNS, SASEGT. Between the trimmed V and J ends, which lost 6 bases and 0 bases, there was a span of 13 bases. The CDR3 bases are TGTGCCAGCAGGGACCCGGGACGGAGCACAGATACGCAGTATTTT. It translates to CASRDPGRSTDTQYF.

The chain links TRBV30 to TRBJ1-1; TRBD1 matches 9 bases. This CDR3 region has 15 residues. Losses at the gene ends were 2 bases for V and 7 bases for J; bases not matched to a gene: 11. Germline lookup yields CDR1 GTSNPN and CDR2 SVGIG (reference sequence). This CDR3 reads CAWSPWDRVGNEAFF. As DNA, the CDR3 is TGTGCCTGGAGTCCTTGGGACAGGGTTGGGAATGAAGCTTTCTTT.

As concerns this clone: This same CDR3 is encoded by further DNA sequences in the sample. CDR3 in amino acids: CASSLVGETQYF. The DNA for the CDR3 is TGTGCCAGCAGCTTAGTGGGAGAGACCCAGTACTTC. The chain links TRBV7-9 to TRBJ2-5; D is ambiguous. Trimming removed 1 base from V and 4 bases from J, with 4 bases in between. The CDR3 has 12 residues. Germline CDR1 is SEHNR and CDR2 is FQNEAQ (reference sequence).

The CDR3 loop reads CASSVGTGGSYEQYF. The CDR3 nucleotides read TGTGCCAGCAGCGTCGGGACAGGGGGATCCTACGAGCAGTACTTC. The chain uses TRBV7-9 and TRBJ2-7; 11 nucleotides agree with TRBD1. Trimming at V came to 5 bases and at J to 1 base, leaving 4 bases not matched to a gene. The CDR3 loop spans 15 amino acids. Germline V gene data show CDR1 as SEHNR and CDR2 as FQNEAQ (reference sequence).

The chain's CDR3 is CASSGRDGKTQYF. The CDR3 DNA is TGTGCCAGCAGTGGCCGGGATGGCAAGACCCAGTACTTC. The chain couples TRBV2 to TRBJ2-5; D might be TRBD2 (5 bases). Per the germline V gene, CDR1 is SNHLY and CDR2 is FYNNEI. The CDR3 spans 13 residues. V was clipped by 4 bases and J by 6 bases, with 12 bases between them. Using reference TRBV2 and TRBJ2-5 for the parts outside the CDR3, the full variable domain is EPEVTQTPSHQVTQMGQEVILRCVPISNHLYFYWYRQILGQKVEFLVSFYNNEISEKSEIFDDQFSVERPDGSNFTLKIRSTKLEDSAMYFCASSGRDGKTQYFGPGTRLLVL.

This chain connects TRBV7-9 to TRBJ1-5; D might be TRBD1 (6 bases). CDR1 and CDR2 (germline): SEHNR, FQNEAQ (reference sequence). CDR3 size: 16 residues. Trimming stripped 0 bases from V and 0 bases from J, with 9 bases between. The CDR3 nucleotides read TGTGCCAGCAGCTTAGCAGGACAGTATAGCAATCAGCCCCAGCATTTT. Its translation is CASSLAGQYSNQPQHF.

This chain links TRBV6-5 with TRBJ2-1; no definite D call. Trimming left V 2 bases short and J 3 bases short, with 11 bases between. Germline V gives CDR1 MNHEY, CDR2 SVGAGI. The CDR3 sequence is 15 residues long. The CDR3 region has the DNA TGTGCCAGCAGTTACGGTTTGAGGTACTACAATGAGCAGTTCTTC. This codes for CASSYGLRYYNEQFF.

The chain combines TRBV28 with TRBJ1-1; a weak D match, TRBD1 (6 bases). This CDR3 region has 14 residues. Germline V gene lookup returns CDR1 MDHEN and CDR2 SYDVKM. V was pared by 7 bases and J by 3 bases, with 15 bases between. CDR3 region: CASTAGERDTEAFF. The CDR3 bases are TGTGCCAGCACCGCAGGGGAGAGGGACACTGAAGCTTTCTTT.

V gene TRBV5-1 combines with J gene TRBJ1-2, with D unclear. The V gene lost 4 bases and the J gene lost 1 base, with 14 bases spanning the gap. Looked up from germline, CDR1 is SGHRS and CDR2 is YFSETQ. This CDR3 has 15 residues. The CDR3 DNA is TGCGCCAGCAGCGCCCGAGGAGAAGATAACTATGGCTACACCTTC. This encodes CASSARGEDNYGYTF. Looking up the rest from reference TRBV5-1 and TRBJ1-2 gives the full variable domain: KAGVTQTPRYLIKTRGQQVTLSCSPISGHRSVSWYQQTPGQGLQFLFEYFSETQRNKGNFPGRFSGRQFSNSRSEMNVSTLELGDSALYLCASSARGEDNYGYTFGSGTRLTVV.

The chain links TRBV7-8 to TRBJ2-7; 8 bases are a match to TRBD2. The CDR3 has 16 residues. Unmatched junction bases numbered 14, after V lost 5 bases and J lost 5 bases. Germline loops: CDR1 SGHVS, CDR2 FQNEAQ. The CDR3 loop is CASSLSGSGRTDEQYF. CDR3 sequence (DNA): TGTGCCAGCAGCCTGAGCGGGAGCGGGCGAACCGACGAGCAGTACTTC.

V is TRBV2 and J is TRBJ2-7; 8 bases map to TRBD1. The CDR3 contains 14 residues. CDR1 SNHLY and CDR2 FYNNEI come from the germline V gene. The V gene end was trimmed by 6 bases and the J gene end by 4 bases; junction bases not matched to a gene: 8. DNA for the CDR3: TGTGCCAGCAGGAAACAGGGGGTAAGATACGAGCAGTACTTC. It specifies CASRKQGVRYEQYF.

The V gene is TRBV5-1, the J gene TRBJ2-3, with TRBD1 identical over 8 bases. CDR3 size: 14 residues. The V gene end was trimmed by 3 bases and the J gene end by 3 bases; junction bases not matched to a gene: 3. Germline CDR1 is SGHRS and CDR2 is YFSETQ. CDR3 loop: CASSWTGKTDTQYF. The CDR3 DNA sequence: TGCGCCAGCAGCTGGACAGGGAAGACAGATACGCAGTATTTT.

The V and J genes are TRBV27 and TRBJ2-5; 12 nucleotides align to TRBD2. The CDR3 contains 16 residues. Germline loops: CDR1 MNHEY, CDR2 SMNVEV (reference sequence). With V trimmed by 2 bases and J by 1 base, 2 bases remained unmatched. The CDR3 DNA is TGTGCCAGCAGTTTAGGACTAGCGGGGAGCCAAGAGACCCAGTACTTC. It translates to CASSLGLAGSQETQYF.

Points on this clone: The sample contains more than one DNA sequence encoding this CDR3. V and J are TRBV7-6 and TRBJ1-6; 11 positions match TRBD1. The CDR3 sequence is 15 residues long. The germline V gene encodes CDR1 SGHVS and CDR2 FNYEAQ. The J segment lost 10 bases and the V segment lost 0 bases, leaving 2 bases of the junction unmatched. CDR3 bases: TGTGCCAGCAGCTTAGCGGGGACAGGGGGGTCACCCCTCCACTTT. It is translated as CASSLAGTGGSPLHF.

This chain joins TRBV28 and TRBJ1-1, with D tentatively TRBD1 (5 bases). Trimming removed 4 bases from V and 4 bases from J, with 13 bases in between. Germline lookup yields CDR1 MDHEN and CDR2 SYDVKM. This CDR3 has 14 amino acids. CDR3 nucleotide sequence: TGTGCCAGCAGTTCCGAAGGCAGGGCCACTGAAGCTTTCTTT. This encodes CASSSEGRATEAFF.